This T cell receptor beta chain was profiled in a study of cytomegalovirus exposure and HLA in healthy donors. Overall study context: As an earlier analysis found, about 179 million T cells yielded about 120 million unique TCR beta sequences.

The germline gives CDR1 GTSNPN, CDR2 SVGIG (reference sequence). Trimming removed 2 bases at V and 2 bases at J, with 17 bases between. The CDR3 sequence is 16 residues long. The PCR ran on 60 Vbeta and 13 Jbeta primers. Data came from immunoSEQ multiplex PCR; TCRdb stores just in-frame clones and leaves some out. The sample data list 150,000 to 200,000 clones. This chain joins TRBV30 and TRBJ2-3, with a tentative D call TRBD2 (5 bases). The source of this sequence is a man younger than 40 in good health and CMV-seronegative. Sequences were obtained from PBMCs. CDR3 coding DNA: TGTGCCTGGAGTCCCGCCCAGCGGCCTATCACAGATACGCAGTATTTT. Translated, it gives CAWSPAQRPITDTQYF.